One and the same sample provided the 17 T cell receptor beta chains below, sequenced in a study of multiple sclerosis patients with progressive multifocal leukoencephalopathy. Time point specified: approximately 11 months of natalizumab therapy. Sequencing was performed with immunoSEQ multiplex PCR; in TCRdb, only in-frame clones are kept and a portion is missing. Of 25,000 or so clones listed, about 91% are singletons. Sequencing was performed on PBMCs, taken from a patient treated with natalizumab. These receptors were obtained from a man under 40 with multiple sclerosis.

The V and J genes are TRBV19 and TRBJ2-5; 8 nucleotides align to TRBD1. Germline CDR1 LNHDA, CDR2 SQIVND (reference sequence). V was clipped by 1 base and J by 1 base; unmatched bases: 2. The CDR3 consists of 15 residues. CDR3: CASSIGTGSQETQYF. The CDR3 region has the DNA TGTGCCAGTAGTATAGGGACAGGGTCCCAAGAGACCCAGTACTTC.

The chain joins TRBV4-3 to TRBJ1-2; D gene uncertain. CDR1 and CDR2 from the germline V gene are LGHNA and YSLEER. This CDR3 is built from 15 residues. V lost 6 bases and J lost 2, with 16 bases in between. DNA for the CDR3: TGCGCCAGCAGTCTTGCGAGGACGGAAAACTATGGCTACACCTTC. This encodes CASSLARTENYGYTF.

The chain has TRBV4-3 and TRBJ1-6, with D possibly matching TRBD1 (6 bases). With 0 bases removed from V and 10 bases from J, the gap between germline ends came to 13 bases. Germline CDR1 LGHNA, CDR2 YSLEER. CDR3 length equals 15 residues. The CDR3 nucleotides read TGCGCCAGCAGCCAAGAGAGGCAGGGGATATCACCCCTCCACTTT. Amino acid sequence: CASSQERQGISPLHF.

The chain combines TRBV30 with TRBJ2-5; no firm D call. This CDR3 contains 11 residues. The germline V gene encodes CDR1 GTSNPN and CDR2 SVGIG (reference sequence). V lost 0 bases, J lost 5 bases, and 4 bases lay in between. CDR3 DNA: TGTGCCTGGAGTGTTGCTGAGACCCAGTACTTC. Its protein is CAWSVAETQYF. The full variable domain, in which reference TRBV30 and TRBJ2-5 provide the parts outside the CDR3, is SQTIHQWPATLVQPVGSPLSLECTVEGTSNPNLYWYRQAAGRGLQLLFYSVGIGQISSEVPQNLSASRPQDRQFILSSKKLLLSDSGFYLCAWSVAETQYFGPGTRLLVL.

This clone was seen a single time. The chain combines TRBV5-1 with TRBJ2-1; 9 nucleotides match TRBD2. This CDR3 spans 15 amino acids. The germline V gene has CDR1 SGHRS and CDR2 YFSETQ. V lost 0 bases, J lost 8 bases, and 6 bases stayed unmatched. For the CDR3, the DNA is TGCGCCAGCAGCTTGGGTAGCGGGAGCGTACATGAGCAGTTCTTC. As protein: CASSLGSGSVHEQFF.

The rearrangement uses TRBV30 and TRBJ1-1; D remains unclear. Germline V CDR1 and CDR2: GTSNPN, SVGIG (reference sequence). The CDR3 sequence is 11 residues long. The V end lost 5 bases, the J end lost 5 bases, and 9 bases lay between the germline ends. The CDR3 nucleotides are TGTGCCTGGGGGCGGGTGACTGAAGCTTTCTTT. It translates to CAWGRVTEAFF. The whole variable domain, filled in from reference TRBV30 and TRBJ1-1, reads SQTIHQWPATLVQPVGSPLSLECTVEGTSNPNLYWYRQAAGRGLQLLFYSVGIGQISSEVPQNLSASRPQDRQFILSSKKLLLSDSGFYLCAWGRVTEAFFGQGTRLTVV.

The CDR3 loop is CATLQGNYGYTF. Here the CDR3 DNA reads TGTGCCACCCTACAGGGAAACTATGGCTACACCTTC. The chain links TRBV6-5 to TRBJ1-2, with D perhaps matching TRBD1 (6 bases). The CDR3 consists of 12 residues. V was trimmed by 10 bases and J by 2 bases, leaving 11 bases between them. Germline V gene data show CDR1 as MNHEY and CDR2 as SVGAGI.

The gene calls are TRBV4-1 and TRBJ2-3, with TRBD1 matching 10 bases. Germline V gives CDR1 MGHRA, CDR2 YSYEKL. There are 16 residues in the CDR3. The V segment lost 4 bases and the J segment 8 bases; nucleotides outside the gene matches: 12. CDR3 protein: CASSPAPGTGDVTQYF. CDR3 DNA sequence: TGCGCCAGCAGCCCAGCCCCGGGGACAGGGGATGTTACGCAGTATTTT.

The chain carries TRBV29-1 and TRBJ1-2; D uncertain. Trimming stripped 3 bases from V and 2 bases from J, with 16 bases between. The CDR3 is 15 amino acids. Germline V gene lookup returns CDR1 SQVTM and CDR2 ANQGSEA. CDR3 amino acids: CSVEGSPSRNYGYTF. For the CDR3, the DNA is TGCAGCGTTGAGGGTTCGCCTTCGAGGAACTATGGCTACACCTTC. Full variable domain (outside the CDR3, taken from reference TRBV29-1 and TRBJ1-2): SAVISQKPSRDICQRGTSLTIQCQVDSQVTMMFWYRQQPGQSLTLIATANQGSEATYESGFVIDKFPISRPNLTFSTLTVSNMSPEDSSIYLCSVEGSPSRNYGYTFGSGTRLTVV.

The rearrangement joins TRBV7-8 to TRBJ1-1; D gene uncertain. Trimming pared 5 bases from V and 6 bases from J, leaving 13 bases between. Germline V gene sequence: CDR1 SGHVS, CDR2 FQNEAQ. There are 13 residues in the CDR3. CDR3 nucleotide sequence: TGTGCCAGCAGCCCTGGCGAGTTCCCTGAAGCTTTCTTT. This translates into CASSPGEFPEAFF.

The CDR3 nucleotides read TGTGCCAGCAGCCTCCTAGGGGGTGGAAACATTCAGTACTTC. This codes for CASSLLGGGNIQYF. The rearrangement links TRBV14 to TRBJ2-4; tentatively, D is TRBD1 (6 bases). CDR1 and CDR2 (germline): SGHDN, FVKESK. V lost 4 bases and J lost 6, with 13 bases in between. The CDR3 length is 14 residues.

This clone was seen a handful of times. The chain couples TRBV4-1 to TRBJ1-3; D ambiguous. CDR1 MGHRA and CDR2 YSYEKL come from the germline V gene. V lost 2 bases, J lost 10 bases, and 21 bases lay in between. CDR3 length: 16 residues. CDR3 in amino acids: CASSQKSLQQLETIYF. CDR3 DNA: TGCGCCAGCAGCCAAAAAAGTCTACAACAGTTGGAGACCATATATTTT.

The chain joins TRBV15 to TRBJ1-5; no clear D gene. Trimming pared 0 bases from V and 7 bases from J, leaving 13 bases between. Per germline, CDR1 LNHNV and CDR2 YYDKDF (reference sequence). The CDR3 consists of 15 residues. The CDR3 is CATSRDLGLGQPQHF. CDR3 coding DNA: TGTGCCACCAGCAGAGATCTGGGGTTGGGGCAGCCCCAGCATTTT.

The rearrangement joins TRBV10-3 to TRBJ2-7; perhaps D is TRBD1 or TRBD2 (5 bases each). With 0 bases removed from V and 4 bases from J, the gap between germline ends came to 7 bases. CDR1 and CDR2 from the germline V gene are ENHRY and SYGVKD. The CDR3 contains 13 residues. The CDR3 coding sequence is TGTGCCATCAGTGAGTCGGGGGATTACGAGCAGTACGTC. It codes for CAISESGDYEQYV.

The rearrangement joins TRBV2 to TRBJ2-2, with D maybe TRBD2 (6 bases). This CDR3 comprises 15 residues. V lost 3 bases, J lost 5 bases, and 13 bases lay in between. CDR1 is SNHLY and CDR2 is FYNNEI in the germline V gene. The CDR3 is CASSDRGLRTGELFF. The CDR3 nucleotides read TGTGCCAGCAGTGATAGGGGACTGAGAACCGGGGAGCTGTTTTTT.

CDR3 coding DNA: TGTGCCATCAGTGGACCCGAGTCGAATTACGAGCAGTACTTC. Protein: CAISGPESNYEQYF. J is TRBJ2-7 and V is TRBV10-3; D is undetermined. Trimming removed 4 bases at V and 4 bases at J, with 14 bases between. The germline V gene encodes CDR1 ENHRY and CDR2 SYGVKD. There are 14 residues in the CDR3.

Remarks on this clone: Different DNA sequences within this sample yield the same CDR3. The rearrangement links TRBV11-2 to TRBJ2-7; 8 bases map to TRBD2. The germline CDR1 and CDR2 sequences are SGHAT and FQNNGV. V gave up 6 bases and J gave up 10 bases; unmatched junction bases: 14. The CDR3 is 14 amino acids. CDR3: CASRDGRTSGSQYF. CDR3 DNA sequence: TGTGCCAGCAGAGACGGACGTACTAGCGGATCCCAGTACTTC.